Listed below are T cell receptor beta chains from one sample, sequenced in a study of blood T cells in healthy people across ages. TCRdb fed the 5' RACE reads into MiXCR, producing one record per CDR3 protein. The table has about 1.1 million distinct CDR3 sequences, roughly two fifths seen once. The sequenced sample consisted of blood. These TCRs come from a man younger than 35 in good health. Both conserved end residues are part of each CDR3. The D gene is left open where the match is weak. Some rows have no size entry. The others give once, few or many, or a class for an expanded clone.

j_call v_call d_call clone_size cdr3_aa cdr3_nt
TRBJ2-7 TRBV3-1 . . CASSQGNRDEQYF TGTGCCAGCAGCCAGGGGAACAGAGACGAGCAGTACTTC
TRBJ1-4 TRBV7-9 . . CASSSLLSSDSNEKLFF TGTGCCAGCAGCTCCCTCCTTAGCAGCGACTCTAATGAAAAACTGTTTTTT
TRBJ2-2 TRBV5-1 TRBD2 . CASSSQAGRTNTGELFF TGCGCCAGCAGCAGTCAAGCGGGGAGGACGAACACCGGGGAGCTGTTTTTT
TRBJ1-1 TRBV25-1 . once CASTTRGGEAFF TGTGCCAGCACCACTCGGGGGGGAGAAGCTTTCTTT
TRBJ2-3 TRBV18 . few CASSPPGQDTQYF TGTGCCAGCTCACCACCGGGTCAAGATACGCAGTATTTT
TRBJ1-2 TRBV4-3 . . CASSQEGDKRFNYGYTF TGCGCCAGCAGCCAAGAAGGGGACAAACGCTTCAACTATGGCTACACCTTC
TRBJ1-2 TRBV7-9 . few CASSLTTGINYGYTF TGTGCCAGCAGTCTAACTACAGGGATCAACTATGGCTACACCTTC
TRBJ2-3 TRBV20-1 . . CSARVGGAQYF TGCAGTGCTAGGGTGGGGGGTGCGCAGTATTTT
TRBJ2-7 TRBV2 TRBD1 . CASSDPVDRTLREQYF TGTGCCAGCAGTGATCCAGTGGACAGGACCTTGAGGGAGCAGTACTTC
TRBJ1-4 TRBV4-3 . . CASSQDGGSFRGEKLFF TGCGCCAGCAGCCAAGATGGTGGATCTTTTAGGGGCGAAAAACTGTTTTTT
TRBJ2-2 TRBV6-6 TRBD1 . CASSTPDRGSGELFF TGTGCCAGCAGTACCCCGGACAGGGGGTCCGGGGAGCTGTTTTTT
TRBJ2-7 TRBV30 . . CAWRPTFTYEQYF TGTGCCTGGAGACCCACGTTTACCTACGAGCAGTACTTC
TRBJ2-7 TRBV29-1 TRBD2 . CSVVSPSGVQQSYF TGCAGCGTTGTAAGTCCCAGCGGGGTCCAACAGTCGTACTTC
TRBJ2-3 TRBV29-1 TRBD1 few CSVSGTGGRYTQYF TGCAGCGTTAGTGGGACAGGGGGAAGGTATACGCAGTATTTT
TRBJ1-1 TRBV10-3 . . CAISESAGEVMNTEAFF TGTGCCATCAGTGAGTCAGCAGGGGAAGTTATGAACACTGAAGCTTTCTTT
TRBJ2-1 TRBV10-3 . few CAISELPGPPYNEQFF TGTGCCATCAGTGAGCTCCCGGGTCCCCCCTACAATGAGCAGTTCTTC
TRBJ1-2 TRBV10-3 TRBD1 few CAITQSGTGSYGYTF TGTGCCATCACTCAATCCGGGACAGGCAGCTATGGCTACACCTTC
TRBJ2-3 TRBV7-2 . few CASSLSRVSTDTQYF TGTGCCAGCAGCTTATCTAGAGTCAGCACAGATACGCAGTATTTT
TRBJ2-4 TRBV28 . few CASSFLRGGLAKNIQYF TGTGCCAGCAGTTTTCTAAGGGGGGGTTTAGCCAAAAACATTCAGTACTTC
TRBJ1-1 TRBV10-3 . . CATRNYTEAFF TGTGCCACCAGGAATTACACTGAAGCTTTCTTT
TRBJ2-1 TRBV5-6 . . CASSLEQGRRGPYNEQFF TGTGCCAGCAGCTTGGAACAGGGCCGAAGGGGACCCTACAATGAGCAGTTCTTC
TRBJ1-1 TRBV29-1 TRBD1 . CSVLRQGRWTEAFF TGCAGCGTTCTAAGACAGGGGAGGTGGACTGAAGCTTTCTTT
TRBJ2-1 TRBV14 TRBD1 . CASSQVGTGEQFF TGTGCCAGCAGCCAAGTGGGGACAGGCGAGCAGTTCTTC
TRBJ2-5 TRBV20-1 . . CSARRGAETQYF TGCAGTGCCCGCAGGGGAGCGGAGACCCAGTACTTC
TRBJ1-1 TRBV29-1 . few CSVEGFRGNTEAFF TGCAGCGTTGAAGGGTTTAGGGGGAACACTGAAGCTTTCTTT
TRBJ2-1 TRBV5-6 TRBD2 . CASSETTSSIIYNEQFF TGTGCCAGCAGCGAAACGACTAGCTCGATTATCTACAATGAGCAGTTCTTC
TRBJ2-4 TRBV5-5 . few CASTSPEYNEQYF TGTGCCAGCACCTCCCCGGAATACAATGAGCAGTACTTC
TRBJ1-1 TRBV7-9 . . CAGSPGDLFGPEAFF TGTGCCGGCAGCCCGGGGGACCTCTTCGGCCCTGAAGCTTTCTTT
TRBJ2-7 TRBV20-1 TRBD2 . CSARDRKTSGISYEQYF TGCAGTGCTAGAGATCGGAAGACTAGCGGGATCTCCTACGAGCAGTACTTC
TRBJ2-1 TRBV20-1 TRBD1 many CSVDRVGGNEQFF TGCAGTGTGGACAGGGTGGGAGGTAATGAGCAGTTCTTC
TRBJ1-2 TRBV12-3/TRBV12-4 TRBD1 . CASSLVGTGGPLGYGYTF TGTGCCAGCAGTTTAGTCGGGACAGGGGGCCCTTTGGGCTATGGCTACACCTTC
TRBJ1-1 TRBV7-2 TRBD1 few CASSLTPIGTGGWDTEAFF TGTGCCAGCAGCTTAACTCCAATCGGAACAGGGGGCTGGGACACTGAAGCTTTCTTT
TRBJ1-2 TRBV27 . . CASSWAGRHYGYTF TGTGCCAGCAGTTGGGCGGGGCGCCACTATGGCTACACCTTC
TRBJ1-2 TRBV14 . . CASSRLPQNPRGYTF TGTGCCAGCAGCCGCCTACCCCAGAACCCCAGAGGCTACACCTTC
TRBJ1-5 TRBV20-1 . . CSAESGREQPQHF TGCAGTGCTGAGTCAGGGAGGGAACAGCCCCAGCATTTT
TRBJ2-5 TRBV20-1 . . CSASAFWDEETQYF TGCAGTGCTTCCGCGTTCTGGGACGAAGAGACCCAGTACTTC
TRBJ2-1 TRBV5-1 TRBD1 . CASGYRQGVGNEQFF TGCGCCAGCGGCTACCGACAGGGGGTCGGCAATGAGCAGTTCTTC
TRBJ2-1 TRBV20-1 TRBD2 few CSAESGGETYNEQFF TGCAGTGCTGAGAGCGGGGGGGAGACCTACAATGAGCAGTTCTTC
TRBJ2-3 TRBV10-2 TRBD1 . CASSESRDRATDTQYF TGCGCCAGCAGTGAGTCCCGGGACAGGGCGACAGATACGCAGTATTTT
TRBJ2-3 TRBV18 TRBD2 . CASSQRSGVRTDTQYF TGTGCCAGCTCTCAGAGGAGCGGGGTCCGCACAGATACGCAGTATTTT
TRBJ1-2 TRBV3-1 . . CATGAVNGYTF TGTGCCACAGGGGCGGTTAATGGCTACACCTTC
TRBJ2-3 TRBV20-1 . . CSASEVWGPGTDTQYF TGCAGTGCCTCAGAGGTTTGGGGGCCCGGGACAGATACGCAGTATTTT
TRBJ2-3 TRBV6-5 TRBD1 . CASSYGGQSADTQYF TGTGCCAGCAGTTACGGGGGACAGAGCGCAGATACGCAGTATTTT
TRBJ2-1 TRBV3-1 . . CASSQEPRISLNEQFF TGTGCCAGCAGCCAAGAACCCAGAATATCTCTCAATGAGCAGTTCTTC
TRBJ2-2 TRBV21-1 . . CASSKGGTGELFF TGTGCCAGCAGCAAGGGAGGTACCGGGGAGCTGTTTTTT
TRBJ1-2 TRBV14 . . CASSLRDPGPYGYTF TGTGCCAGCAGCCTCCGGGACCCCGGGCCCTATGGCTACACCTTC
TRBJ1-5 TRBV10-3 TRBD1 . CAISVSLYTVRGRHQPQHF TGTGCCATCAGTGTAAGTTTATACACCGTCAGGGGGAGGCATCAGCCCCAGCATTTT
TRBJ2-3 TRBV25-1 . few CASSESMGKSTDTQYF TGTGCCAGCAGTGAATCCATGGGAAAAAGCACAGATACGCAGTATTTT
TRBJ2-7 TRBV20-1 TRBD1 . CSASGLPRQGRYEQYF TGCAGTGCTAGCGGGCTCCCCCGACAGGGGAGGTACGAGCAGTACTTC
TRBJ2-2 TRBV5-1 . few CASSPDRELFF TGCGCCAGCAGCCCGGACCGGGAGCTGTTTTTT
TRBJ2-7 TRBV7-2 TRBD2 . CASSLVAGVTYNEQYF TGTGCCAGCAGCTTAGTAGCGGGGGTCACCTACAATGAGCAGTACTTC
TRBJ2-7 TRBV10-3 . . CAISEKLRTETRAYEQYF TGTGCCATCAGTGAGAAACTTCGGACGGAAACCCGAGCCTACGAGCAGTACTTC
TRBJ2-3 TRBV5-6 TRBD2 . CASSFQLAGTFDTQYF TGTGCCAGCAGCTTCCAACTAGCGGGAACTTTTGATACGCAGTATTTT
TRBJ2-4 TRBV20-1 . . CSASELAKNIQYF TGCAGTGCTAGTGAGCTTGCCAAAAACATTCAGTACTTC
TRBJ2-1 TRBV29-1 . . CSGGTDYNEQFF TGCAGCGGTGGGACGGATTACAATGAGCAGTTCTTC